These 18 T cell receptor beta chains came from one sample sequenced in a study of blood T cells in healthy people across ages (dated by TCRdb to 2013 to 2016). Library prep was done by 5' RACE. Sequencing instrument: Illumina HiSeq 2500. The second PCR ran for roughly 7 to 12 cycles and used a J-beta primer mix along with a sample-barcoded 5' primer. TCRdb trimmed public reads at Q25 via fastp, called clones via MiXCR and kept in-frame beta chains. Here each entry gathers all rows of one CDR3 protein and keeps the most common genes and DNA. This sample is represented by around 900,000 distinct CDR3 sequences; around 30% of them were singletons. The ten largest make up around 15% of the sample. The sequencing input was blood. These receptors originate from a woman over 75 in good health.

This clonotype came up many times. The V gene is TRBV6-5, the J gene TRBJ1-2; a possible D gene is TRBD1 (5 bases). V lost 7 bases to trimming and J lost 5 bases, with 14 bases between them. CDR1 MNHEY and CDR2 SVGAGI come from the germline V gene. CDR3 length: 13 amino acids. CDR3 residues: CASTYGGVYGYTF. CDR3 bases: TGTGCCAGCACCTACGGGGGGGTTTATGGCTACACCTTC.

This clonotype was seen many times. This chain uses TRBV7-2 with TRBJ2-1, with no clear D. This CDR3 contains 13 residues. CDR1 and CDR2 (germline): SGHTA, FQGNSA. V gave up 2 bases and J gave up 0 bases, with 2 bases separating them. CDR3 sequence (DNA): TGTGCCAGCAGCTTACCCTCCTACAATGAGCAGTTCTTC. Encoded protein: CASSLPSYNEQFF.

This chain links TRBV7-7 with TRBJ2-1; 12 bases are a match to TRBD2. The V and J ends lost 5 bases and 7 bases, in that order; junction bases with no gene match: 6. The CDR3 covers 15 residues. Germline lookup yields CDR1 SSHAT and CDR2 FNYEAQ (reference sequence). The CDR3 sequence: CASSPTSGSSNEQFF. CDR3 DNA sequence: TGTGCCAGCAGCCCGACTAGCGGGAGCTCTAATGAGCAGTTCTTC.

This clonotype occurred a few times. The chain recombines TRBV5-1 with TRBJ2-7; 9 positions agree with TRBD1. The ends lost 4 bases at V and 1 base at J; junction bases unmatched: 6. CDR1 SGHRS and CDR2 YFSETQ come from the germline V gene. This CDR3 has 15 amino acids. For the CDR3, the DNA is TGCGCCAGCAGCCCCGGGACAGGGATTTCCTACGAGCAGTACTTC. As protein: CASSPGTGISYEQYF. The full variable domain, its missing parts supplied by reference TRBV5-1 and TRBJ2-7, is KAGVTQTPRYLIKTRGQQVTLSCSPISGHRSVSWYQQTPGQGLQFLFEYFSETQRNKGNFPGRFSGRQFSNSRSEMNVSTLELGDSALYLCASSPGTGISYEQYFGPGTRLTVT.

This rearrangement joins TRBV12-3 or TRBV12-4 to TRBJ2-5, with D perhaps given as TRBD1 or TRBD2 (6 bases each). With the DNA end fitting TRBJ2-7 better, the J assignment may be wrong. The CDR3 has 16 amino acids. In nucleotides, the CDR3 is TGTGCCAGCAGTTTAGAAAGGGGGGAAAATACCTACGAGCAGTACTTC. Translated: CASSLERGENTYEQYF.

This clonotype showed up just a few times. The rearrangement uses TRBV6-5 and TRBJ1-1, with D tentatively TRBD1 (6 bases). With 10 bases removed from V and 6 bases from J, the gap between germline ends came to 18 bases. This CDR3 region has 13 residues. Germline V gene data show CDR1 as MNHEY and CDR2 as SVGAGI. CDR3 nucleotide sequence: TGTGCCACCAGCGTAGTGAACAGGGCTGAAGCTTTCTTT. Its translation: CATSVVNRAEAFF.

The chain has TRBV9 and TRBJ2-7; TRBD1 matches 9 bases. Germline CDR1 and CDR2: SGDLS and YYNGEE. The CDR3 length is 15 residues. The V and J ends lost 3 bases and 0 bases, in that order; junction bases with no gene match: 4. The CDR3 region has the DNA TGTGCCAGCAGCGCCGGGACAGGGCCCTCCTACGAGCAGTACGTC. Protein sequence: CASSAGTGPSYEQYV.

About this clonotype: A junction end diverges from the germline sequence, so it may reflect a read error. This rearrangement joins TRBV20-1 to TRBJ2-5; 7 bases are a match to TRBD2. The length of the CDR3 is 13 residues. The germline gives CDR1 DFQATT, CDR2 SNEGSKA (reference sequence). The CDR3 here is CSAGDWRGETQYF. CDR3 DNA sequence: TGCAGTGCTGGAGATTGGCGGGGGGAGACCCAGTACTTC.

This clonotype showed up just a few times. The chain has TRBV6-1 and TRBJ1-1; a weak D match, TRBD1 (5 bases). The ends were cut back, 11 bases at V and 5 bases at J, with 18 bases in the middle. From germline, CDR1 is MNHNS and CDR2 SASEGT. This CDR3 has 13 amino acids. This CDR3 is CAALRDPWTEAFF. In nucleotides, the CDR3 is TGTGCCGCGCTCCGGGACCCCTGGACTGAAGCTTTCTTT.

This clonotype was picked up many times. In DNA, the CDR3 is TGTGCCAGCAGCTCGGGCGGACAGGGGGGCCAGAATGGCTACACCTTC. As protein: CASSSGGQGGQNGYTF. This chain uses TRBV5-5 with TRBJ1-2; 10 bases agree with TRBD1. The CDR3 extends over 16 amino acids. Germline values: CDR1 SGHKS, CDR2 YYEKEE (reference sequence). V trimming: 3 bases; J trimming: 6 bases; junction bases outside the gene matches: 11.

This clonotype appeared many times. The chain recombines TRBV4-1 with TRBJ1-2; D is unresolved. There are 15 residues in the CDR3. Germline CDR1 reads MGHRA; CDR2 reads YSYEKL. Deletions cut 0 bases from V and 8 bases from J, with 16 bases between. The CDR3, as DNA: TGCGCCAGCAGCCAAGATGAGACCTCAGTGCGAGGCTACACCTTC. Its protein is CASSQDETSVRGYTF.

In its sample, this clonotype was seen a few times. A much larger clone lies a single base off, so this may be a read error. This chain connects TRBV6-5 to TRBJ2-7, with TRBD2 as a possible D gene (7 bases). The CDR3 totals 16 residues. The V gene lost 6 bases and the J gene lost 7 bases, with 25 bases spanning the gap. Germline lookup yields CDR1 MNHEY and CDR2 SVGAGI. CDR3 in DNA: TGTGCCAGCAGCTACGGGAGGACAGTGGTATACAATGAGCAGTACTTC. Translating it yields CASSYGRTVVYNEQYF.

This clonotype has ten or more counts. The chain employs TRBV24-1 and TRBJ2-5, with 9 bases identical to TRBD2. V lost 5 bases to trimming and J lost 1 base; unmatched junction nucleotides: 7. In germline, CDR1 is KGHDR, CDR2 SFDVKD. CDR3 length: 16 residues. CDR3 loop: CATSAGGGVLQETQYF. CDR3 nucleotide sequence: TGTGCCACCAGTGCCGGCGGGGGGGTCCTCCAAGAGACCCAGTACTTC.

V and J are TRBV5-1 and TRBJ2-6, with D maybe TRBD2 (6 bases). The CDR3 extends over 18 amino acids. Per the germline V gene, CDR1 is SGHRS and CDR2 is YFSETQ. V was clipped by 0 bases and J by 4 bases, with 17 bases between them. The CDR3 is CASSLAGGTGSGANVLTF. In DNA form, the CDR3 reads TGCGCCAGCAGCTTGGCTGGGGGGACGGGTTCCGGGGCCAACGTCCTGACTTTC.

This clonotype was recorded once. This chain connects TRBV13 to TRBJ2-7; either TRBD1 or TRBD2 may supply D (5 bases each). CDR1 is PRHDT, CDR2 FYEKMQ, per germline (reference sequence). The CDR3 loop spans 15 amino acids. Deletions cut 5 bases from V and 0 bases from J, with 14 bases between. The CDR3 reads CASSDGTGNSYEQYF. The CDR3 DNA reads as TGTGCCAGCAGCGATGGGACGGGGAACTCCTACGAGCAGTACTTC.

The chain combines TRBV6-5 with TRBJ2-1; a weak D match, TRBD2 (5 bases). The J call may be incorrect, as the DNA end agrees better with TRBJ2-7. This CDR3 region has 15 residues. Germline V CDR1 and CDR2: MNHEY, SVGAGI. In nucleotides, the CDR3 is TGTGCCAGTTCCGTTAGCGAGGGATCCTACAATGAGCAGTACTTC. Protein product: CASSVSEGSYNEQYF.

In its sample, this clonotype was seen many times. V and J are TRBV5-1 and TRBJ2-5; TRBD2 matches 14 bases. The junction had 3 bases not matched to a gene; V was cut back by 4 bases and J by 1 base. Germline CDR1 SGHRS, CDR2 YFSETQ. The CDR3 loop spans 16 amino acids. This chain's CDR3 is CASSIGLAGGQETQYF. Here the CDR3 DNA reads TGCGCCAGCAGCATCGGACTAGCGGGGGGCCAAGAGACCCAGTACTTC. Filled out from reference TRBV5-1 and TRBJ2-5, the complete variable domain reads KAGVTQTPRYLIKTRGQQVTLSCSPISGHRSVSWYQQTPGQGLQFLFEYFSETQRNKGNFPGRFSGRQFSNSRSEMNVSTLELGDSALYLCASSIGLAGGQETQYFGPGTRLLVL.

As regards this clonotype: Here the CDR3 omits its conserved ending phenylalanine or tryptophan, so a read error is the likely source. This sequence joins TRBV7-9 and TRBJ1-2, with 8 bases lining up with TRBD1. CDR1 and CDR2 from the germline V gene are SEHNR and FQNEAQ (reference sequence). V lost 5 bases, J lost 0 bases, and 11 bases stayed unmatched. This CDR3 is 17 amino acids long. For the CDR3, the DNA is TGTGCCAGCAGCCCCAAGTCAGGGGGCGCCTCTAACTATGGCTACACCTCC. Its protein product is CASSPKSGGASNYGYTS.